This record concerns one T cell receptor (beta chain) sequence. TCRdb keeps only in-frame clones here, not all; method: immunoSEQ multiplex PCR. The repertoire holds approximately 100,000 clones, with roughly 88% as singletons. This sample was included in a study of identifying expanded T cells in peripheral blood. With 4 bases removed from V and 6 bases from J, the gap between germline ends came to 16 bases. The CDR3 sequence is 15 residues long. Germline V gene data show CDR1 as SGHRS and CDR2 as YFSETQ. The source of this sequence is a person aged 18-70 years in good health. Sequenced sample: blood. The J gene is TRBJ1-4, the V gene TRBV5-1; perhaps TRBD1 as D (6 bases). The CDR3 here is CASSLRGHRDEKLFF. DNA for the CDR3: TGCGCCAGCAGCCTGCGGGGGCATCGGGATGAAAAACTGTTTTTT.